These T cell receptor beta chains were read from a single sample in a study of shared clonotypes between healthy human individuals. The repertoire was sequenced with immunoSEQ multiplex PCR; TCRdb's copy has only in-frame clones and lacks some. Counted here are over 1.5 million clones, under 99% occurring once; the ten biggest clones make up 0.4% to 0.45%. The sequencing input was naive CD4+ T cells sorted from blood. The receptors here all came from a man aged 30 to 39 in good health. Both conserved end residues are part of each CDR3. A D gene is named only where the DNA matches it firmly. Clone size is shown for a subset of rows, as once, few, many or a class of expanded clone.

v_call	clone_size	cdr3_length	j_call	d_call	cdr3_aa	cdr3_nt
TRBV9	NA	18	TRBJ2-3	TRBD1	CASSVAVGQGTLADTQYF	TGTGCCAGCAGCGTAGCTGTTGGACAGGGGACCCTGGCAGATACGCAGTATTTT
TRBV29-1	NA	14	TRBJ2-1	NA	CSVEPRLRFNEQFF	TGCAGCGTTGAACCCCGGTTGCGGTTCAATGAGCAGTTCTTC
TRBV5-6	NA	15	TRBJ1-2	NA	CASILTVAGPYGYTF	TGTGCCAGCATCCTCACAGTGGCGGGGCCCTATGGCTACACCTTC
TRBV7-9	NA	17	TRBJ2-3	TRBD2	CASSLKGSGRGTDTQYF	TGTGCCAGCAGCTTAAAAGGTAGCGGGAGAGGCACAGATACGCAGTATTTT
TRBV4-1	NA	19	TRBJ2-1	NA	CASSQSVAGTAAKNFEQFF	TGCGCCAGCAGCCAATCTGTGGCGGGAACCGCCGCCAAAAATTTTGAGCAGTTCTTC
TRBV5-1	NA	17	TRBJ1-1	TRBD1	CASSLERQGPMNTEAFF	TGCGCCAGCAGCTTGGAGAGACAGGGACCCATGAACACTGAAGCTTTCTTT
TRBV28	once	13	TRBJ2-7	TRBD2	CASTLSGRGEQYF	TGTGCCAGCACCCTTAGCGGGAGGGGGGAGCAGTACTTC
TRBV5-1	NA	18	TRBJ2-1	TRBD2	CASSFLTGTSGALNEQFF	TGCGCCAGCAGCTTCTTGACCGGGACTAGCGGGGCTCTAAATGAGCAGTTCTTC
TRBV2	NA	13	TRBJ2-1	NA	CASRPWDYNEQFF	TGTGCCAGCCGTCCGTGGGACTACAATGAGCAGTTCTTC
TRBV6-1	NA	12	TRBJ1-3	NA	CASSPTPLGIYF	TGTGCCAGCAGCCCGACGCCCCTGGGCATATATTTT
TRBV2	NA	13	TRBJ2-1	NA	CASSPEYRDEQFF	TGTGCCAGCAGTCCCGAATACAGGGATGAGCAGTTCTTC
TRBV28	NA	15	TRBJ2-7	NA	CASSFFRGGSYEQYF	TGTGCCAGCAGTTTCTTCCGGGGAGGCTCCTACGAGCAGTACTTC
TRBV27	once	16	TRBJ2-1	TRBD2	CASSPVETSGYNEQFF	TGTGCCAGCAGCCCGGTCGAGACTAGCGGATACAATGAGCAGTTCTTC
TRBV5-4	NA	17	TRBJ2-1	TRBD2	CASSLASGTSGYNEQFF	TGTGCCAGCAGCTTGGCTTCCGGGACTAGCGGATACAATGAGCAGTTCTTC
TRBV28	NA	17	TRBJ1-5	TRBD1	CASSLWLGQGHNQPQHF	TGTGCCAGCAGTTTATGGTTAGGACAGGGACACAATCAGCCCCAGCATTTT